What follows are 13 T cell receptor beta chains derived from one specimen sequenced in a study of blood T cell repertoires in COVID-19. TCRdb's copy holds only in-frame clones and misses some; the assay was immunoSEQ multiplex PCR. The repertoire holds around 380,000 clones, 81% seen once, with more than 0.85% in the top ten. The sample was peripheral blood. These receptors were taken from a human donor with acute or convalescent COVID-19. The donor label of this sample is uncertain.

This clone was detected once. The chain is built from TRBV2 and TRBJ1-2; possible D gene TRBD1, 6 bases. The germline V and J ends were trimmed by 5 bases and 5 bases, with 12 bases remaining between them. From germline, CDR1 is SNHLY and CDR2 FYNNEI. The CDR3 runs to 13 residues. The CDR3 DNA sequence: TGTGCCAGCAGTACGGACAGAAGGTATGGCTACACCTTC. Translated: CASSTDRRYGYTF.

The chain employs TRBV7-6 and TRBJ2-5; 8 positions agree with TRBD2. The V and J ends lost 5 bases and 4 bases, in that order; junction bases with no gene match: 9. CDR3 length equals 15 residues. The germline gives CDR1 SGHVS, CDR2 FNYEAQ. The CDR3 region has the DNA TGTGCCAGCAGCCAGGGTAACGGGAGGGGAGAGACCCAGTACTTC. It yields the protein CASSQGNGRGETQYF.

The rearrangement uses TRBV5-1 and TRBJ1-2; TRBD1 matches at 8 bases. V lost 3 bases to trimming and J lost 6 bases; unmatched junction nucleotides: 4. The V gene's germline CDR1 is SGHRS and CDR2 YFSETQ. The CDR3 is made up of 13 amino acids. The CDR3 bases are TGCGCCAGCAGCTCCCGGACAGGGAATGGCTACACCTTC. Translating gives CASSSRTGNGYTF.

V is TRBV7-8 and J is TRBJ1-2; D not certain. The germline gives CDR1 SGHVS, CDR2 FQNEAQ. The CDR3 runs 15 residues. The V and J ends lost 1 base and 4 bases respectively, with 13 bases between them. In nucleotides, the CDR3 is TGTGCCAGCAGCTTAGGACTCTTCAAAGGCTATGGCTACACCTTC. It encodes CASSLGLFKGYGYTF.

This clone occurred once. The V call is TRBV19, the J call TRBJ1-3; D may be TRBD1 (5 bases). The length of the CDR3 is 14 residues. Trimming took off 3 bases at V and 2 bases at J, with 8 bases between the two ends. In germline, CDR1 is LNHDA, CDR2 SQIVND (reference sequence). The CDR3 loop reads CASSMRGTGNTIYF. CDR3 in DNA: TGTGCCAGTAGTATGCGGGGGACTGGAAACACCATATATTTT. Looking up the rest from reference TRBV19 and TRBJ1-3 gives the full variable domain: DGGITQSPKYLFRKEGQNVTLSCEQNLNHDAMYWYRQDPGQGLRLIYYSQIVNDFQKGDIAEGYSVSREKKESFPLTVTSAQKNPTAFYLCASSMRGTGNTIYFGEGSWLTVV.

This clone was detected once. The rearrangement links TRBV30 to TRBJ1-2, with 11 bases identical to TRBD1. CDR3 length: 15 amino acids. Germline V gives CDR1 GTSNPN, CDR2 SVGIG (reference sequence). The CDR3 protein is CASPPRTGGAFGYTF. In nucleotides, the CDR3 is TGTGCTTCTCCGCCTCGGACAGGGGGCGCCTTTGGCTACACCTTC.

As DNA, the CDR3 is TGTGCCAGCTCACCGGGACAACCGACCGGGGAGCTGTTTTTT. Its protein product is CASSPGQPTGELFF. The J gene is TRBJ2-2, the V gene TRBV18, with a possible D match to TRBD1 (6 bases). Germline loops: CDR1 KGHSH, CDR2 LQKENI. This CDR3 contains 14 residues. V lost 3 bases and J lost 5, with 10 bases in between.

This clone was seen just once. V usage is TRBV29-1 and J usage is TRBJ1-1, with 7 positions matching TRBD1. Germline loops: CDR1 SQVTM, CDR2 ANQGSEA. J was trimmed by 1 base and V by 6 bases; bases with no gene match: 8. CDR3 length: 14 residues. The CDR3 is CSVLDRVGNTEAFF. The CDR3 DNA reads TGCAGCGTCCTCGACAGGGTGGGGAACACTGAAGCTTTCTTT.

The chain uses TRBV12-5 and TRBJ2-7; D is unresolved. Germline V gives CDR1 LGHNT, CDR2 FRNRAP. Trimming pared 0 bases from V and 6 bases from J, leaving 9 bases between. The CDR3 spans 13 residues. The CDR3 loop is CASGLVRSGEQYF. CDR3 bases: TGTGCTAGTGGTTTGGTACGATCGGGCGAGCAGTACTTC.

This chain uses TRBV7-2 with TRBJ2-7; possibly TRBD1 for D (5 bases). Germline CDR1 and CDR2: SGHTA and FQGNSA. V lost 0 bases, J lost 4 bases, and 7 bases lay in between. The CDR3 covers 13 residues. CDR3 bases: TGTGCCAGCAGCTTAGCCGACAGTTACGAGCAGTACTTC. Protein: CASSLADSYEQYF.

This clone was counted a few times. The rearrangement joins TRBV3-1 (or the pseudogene TRBV3-2) to TRBJ1-5, with D maybe TRBD1 (5 bases). CDR3 length: 20 residues. Trimming removed 0 bases at V and 4 bases at J, with 25 bases between. Germline CDR1 is LGHDT and CDR2 is YNNKEL (reference sequence). The CDR3 region is CASSQEEKWSMGQENQPQHF. For the CDR3, the DNA is TGTGCCAGCAGCCAAGAAGAGAAATGGTCAATGGGGCAGGAGAATCAGCCCCAGCATTTT.

This clone appeared many times. The J gene is TRBJ2-7, the V gene TRBV19, with 7 bases identical to TRBD2. The V gene end was trimmed by 6 bases and the J gene end by 6 bases; junction bases not matched to a gene: 11. This CDR3 comprises 14 residues. Germline-derived CDR1 and CDR2 are LNHDA and SQIVND (reference sequence). The CDR3 loop is CASRRTGGSVEQYF. In nucleotides, the CDR3 is TGTGCCAGTAGGAGAACCGGGGGGTCGGTCGAGCAGTACTTC.

V usage is TRBV12-5 and J usage is TRBJ1-1; D is ambiguous. V lost 1 base and J 4 bases, leaving 7 bases between the germline ends. There are 13 residues in the CDR3. Germline CDR1 LGHNT, CDR2 FRNRAP. The CDR3 DNA reads TGTGCTAGTGGTTTGGGCGGCCCCACTGAAGCTTTCTTT. Its protein is CASGLGGPTEAFF.